The 13 T cell receptor beta chains below were found in one sample sequenced in a study of cytomegalovirus exposure and HLA in healthy donors. Primers included in the PCR were 60 Vbeta and 13 Jbeta primers. Some clones are missing from TCRdb's copy, which holds only in-frame ones; the method was immunoSEQ multiplex PCR. The table lists around 160,000 clones, 70% to 90% of them singletons. Sequencing used PBMCs. These receptors originate from a man younger than 35 in good health and CMV-seropositive.

This clone was seen only a few times. The CDR3 nucleotides are TGTGCCTGGAGTGATATCGATGGCTACACCTTC. It codes for CAWSDIDGYTF. The rearrangement uses TRBV30 and TRBJ1-2; no clear D. Germline CDR1 is GTSNPN and CDR2 is SVGIG (reference sequence). The V and J ends lost 1 base and 6 bases respectively, with 6 bases between them. This CDR3 has 11 amino acids.

The chain has TRBV6-5 and TRBJ1-6; TRBD1 matches at 9 bases. The germline gives CDR1 MNHEY, CDR2 SVGAGI. J lost 9 bases, V lost 5 bases, and 8 bases had no gene match. This CDR3 contains 15 residues. This chain's CDR3 is CASSHRGLGVSPLHF. The CDR3 DNA follows: TGTGCCAGCAGTCACAGGGGGCTAGGGGTTTCACCCCTCCACTTT.

The gene calls are TRBV6-5 and TRBJ2-3; 9 bases map to TRBD2. V lost 0 bases and J lost 1; bases outside the gene matches: 2. Germline V gives CDR1 MNHEY, CDR2 SVGAGI. The CDR3 sequence is 16 residues long. CDR3 amino acids: CASSYSPSGGTDTQYF. CDR3 bases: TGTGCCAGCAGTTACTCCCCTAGCGGGGGCACAGATACGCAGTATTTT.

V usage is TRBV27 and J usage is TRBJ2-3; no clear D gene. Germline-derived CDR1 and CDR2 are MNHEY and SMNVEV (reference sequence). The CDR3 loop spans 18 amino acids. Trimming stripped 3 bases from V and 0 bases from J, with 19 bases between. The CDR3 spells CASSFRSFLGTSTDTQYF. The CDR3 DNA reads TGTGCCAGCAGTTTTCGTTCGTTCCTAGGAACTAGCACAGATACGCAGTATTTT.

This rearrangement joins TRBV15 to TRBJ1-4; TRBD1 aligns across 10 bases. CDR3 size: 15 residues. The V gene end was trimmed by 4 bases and the J gene end by 4 bases; junction bases not matched to a gene: 3. Germline V gives CDR1 LNHNV, CDR2 YYDKDF (reference sequence). CDR3 region: CATSTGTGVNEKLFF. In DNA form, the CDR3 reads TGTGCCACCAGCACTGGGACAGGGGTTAATGAAAAACTGTTTTTT.

This chain uses TRBV29-1 with TRBJ1-2; D uncertain. Germline V CDR1 and CDR2: SQVTM, ANQGSEA. Between the trimmed V and J ends, which lost 7 bases and 0 bases, there was a span of 15 bases. The length of the CDR3 is 14 residues. The CDR3 DNA reads as TGCAGCGCCCCAAAGCAGGCTCCTAACTATGGCTACACCTTC. Translating it yields CSAPKQAPNYGYTF.

This clone was recorded once. This chain joins TRBV18 and TRBJ1-1; D is perhaps TRBD1 (6 bases). V was trimmed by 2 bases and J by 3 bases, leaving 10 bases between them. The CDR3 sequence is 14 residues long. The germline V gene has CDR1 KGHSH and CDR2 LQKENI. CDR3 sequence (DNA): TGTGCCAGCTCACCATACGCAGGGGACACTGAAGCTTTCTTT. It specifies CASSPYAGDTEAFF. The variable domain in full, completed from reference TRBV18 and TRBJ1-1, reads NAGVMQNPRHLVRRRGQEARLRCSPMKGHSHVYWYRQLPEEGLKFMVYLQKENIIDESGMPKERFSAEFPKEGPSILRIQQVVRGDSAAYFCASSPYAGDTEAFFGQGTRLTVV.

V usage is TRBV2 and J usage is TRBJ2-5; a weak D match, TRBD1 (6 bases). The CDR3 is made up of 15 amino acids. Per the germline V gene, CDR1 is SNHLY and CDR2 is FYNNEI. The V end lost 6 bases, the J end lost 4 bases, and 18 bases lay between the germline ends. Here the CDR3 reads CASSSGSQGGETQYF. CDR3 in DNA: TGTGCCAGCAGCAGTGGGTCACAGGGCGGAGAGACCCAGTACTTC.

Comment on this clone: A read error may account for a junction end that differs from germline. J is TRBJ1-6 and V is TRBV5-6; a possible D gene is TRBD1 (6 bases). Germline assignment: CDR1 SGHDT and CDR2 YYEEEE. This CDR3 has 14 residues. The CDR3 reads CASNRRGYLGPPHF. The CDR3 coding sequence is TGTGCCAGCAACCGCAGGGGTTACTTGGGGCCCCCCCACTTT.

The chain recombines TRBV10-2 with TRBJ2-1; TRBD2 aligns across 8 bases. The germline gives CDR1 WSHSY, CDR2 SAAADI. V dropped 8 bases and J dropped 3; count of bases not matched to a gene: 3. The CDR3 loop spans 13 amino acids. The chain's CDR3 is CASRGGFYNEQFF. The CDR3 bases are TGCGCCAGCCGGGGGGGATTCTACAATGAGCAGTTCTTC.

The chain has TRBV5-1 and TRBJ2-2; maybe TRBD2 (6 bases). CDR1 SGHRS and CDR2 YFSETQ come from the germline V gene. This CDR3 region has 15 residues. V lost 4 bases, J lost 4 bases, and 14 bases lay in between. This chain's CDR3 is CASSLAEGSTGELFF. CDR3 nucleotides: TGCGCCAGCAGCCTCGCGGAGGGATCCACCGGGGAGCTGTTTTTT.

This clone has just a few counts. The chain combines TRBV5-1 with TRBJ1-1, with 8 positions matching TRBD1. Trimming at V came to 4 bases and at J to 2 bases, leaving 4 bases not matched to a gene. Looked up from germline, CDR1 is SGHRS and CDR2 is YFSETQ. The CDR3 extends over 14 amino acids. The CDR3 sequence: CASSRPGGNTEAFF. The CDR3 DNA sequence: TGCGCCAGCAGCCGACCAGGGGGCAACACTGAAGCTTTCTTT.

The V gene is TRBV7-3, the J gene TRBJ2-2, with TRBD2 as a possible D gene (6 bases). The V end was cut by 5 bases, the J end by 10 bases, with 17 bases between. Germline V gives CDR1 SGHTA, CDR2 FQGTGA. The CDR3 runs 14 residues. The CDR3 region has the DNA TGTGCCAGCAGCCCCCCGGGACTGCCTGCGGAGCTGTTTTTT. Its protein is CASSPPGLPAELFF.